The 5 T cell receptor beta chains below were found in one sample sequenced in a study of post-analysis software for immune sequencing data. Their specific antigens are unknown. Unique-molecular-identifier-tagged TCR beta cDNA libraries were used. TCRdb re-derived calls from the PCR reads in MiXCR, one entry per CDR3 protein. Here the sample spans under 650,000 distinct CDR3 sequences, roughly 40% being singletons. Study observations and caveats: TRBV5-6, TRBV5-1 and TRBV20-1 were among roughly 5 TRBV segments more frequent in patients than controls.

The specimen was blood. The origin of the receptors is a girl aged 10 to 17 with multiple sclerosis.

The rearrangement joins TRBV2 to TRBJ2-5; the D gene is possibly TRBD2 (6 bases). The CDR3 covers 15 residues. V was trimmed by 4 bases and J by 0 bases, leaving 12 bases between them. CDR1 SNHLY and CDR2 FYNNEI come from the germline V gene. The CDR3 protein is CASSAPGEHQETQYF. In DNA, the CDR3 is TGTGCCAGCAGTGCCCCGGGGGAGCACCAAGAGACCCAGTACTTC.

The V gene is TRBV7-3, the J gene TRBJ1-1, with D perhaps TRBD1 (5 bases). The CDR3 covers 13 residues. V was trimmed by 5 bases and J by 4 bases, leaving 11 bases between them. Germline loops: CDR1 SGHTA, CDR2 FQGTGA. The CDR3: CASSPGYGTEAFF. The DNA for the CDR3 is TGTGCCAGCAGCCCAGGGTATGGCACTGAAGCTTTCTTT.

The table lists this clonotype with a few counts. The CDR3 sequence: CASSLSGEHIQYF. DNA for the CDR3: TGTGCCAGCAGTTTATCTGGGGAACACATTCAGTACTTC. The J gene is TRBJ2-4, the V gene TRBV27; D is unresolved. From germline, CDR1 is MNHEY and CDR2 SMNVEV (reference sequence). The CDR3 is made up of 13 amino acids. Trimming shortened V by 0 bases and J by 8 bases, and 8 bases separated the two germline ends.

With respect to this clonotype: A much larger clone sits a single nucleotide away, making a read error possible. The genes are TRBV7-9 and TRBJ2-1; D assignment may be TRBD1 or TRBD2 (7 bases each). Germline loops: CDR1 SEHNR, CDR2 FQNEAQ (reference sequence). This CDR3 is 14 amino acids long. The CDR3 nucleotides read TGTGCCAGCAGCACGGGGACAGTGGGGCGGGAGCAGGTCTTC. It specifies CASSTGTVGREQVF.

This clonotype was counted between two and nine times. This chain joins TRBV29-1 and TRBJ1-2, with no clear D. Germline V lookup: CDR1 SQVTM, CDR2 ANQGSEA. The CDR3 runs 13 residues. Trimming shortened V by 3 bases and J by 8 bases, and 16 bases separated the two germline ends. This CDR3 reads CSVDSLASHGYTF. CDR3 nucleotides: TGCAGCGTTGATTCCTTGGCAAGTCACGGCTACACCTTC.